This T cell receptor beta chain was sequenced for a study of blood T cell repertoires in COVID-19. Study context: There were acute and convalescent COVID-19 samples, and they came from the United States, Italy and Spain.

Original handling: Amplification of reference gene primers provided the estimated nucleated cell counts. The assay was immunoSEQ multiplex PCR, and TCRdb's table has in-frame clones only and misses some. The DNA gave D and trimming, while V, J and clone size come from that table. Seen here are about 72,000 clones, roughly 87% observed once, and the top ten hold approximately 18%. Germline values: CDR1 SGHRS, CDR2 YFSETQ. This CDR3 is 16 amino acids long. V was pared by 1 base and J by 0 bases, with 10 bases between. The chain combines TRBV5-1 with TRBJ1-4; a weak D match, TRBD1 (5 bases). Sequencing was done on a sample of peripheral blood. The sequence was collected from a human donor in a cohort sampled during active COVID-19. This CDR3 reads CASSLRGPSTNEKLFF. DNA for the CDR3: TGCGCCAGCAGCTTGAGGGGTCCTTCAACTAATGAAAAACTGTTTTTT.